This TCR beta chain was sequenced for a study of T cells in Graves' hyperthyroidism and ophthalmopathy. From germline, CDR1 is SGHVS and CDR2 FNYEAQ. J gave up 2 bases and V 2 bases, and 4 bases lay outside the gene matches. The CDR3 is 15 amino acids. TCR beta CDR3 region amplification was performed from RNA transcripts. HTBI primers were used for first-round RT-PCR of the TCR CDR3. TCRdb processed the multiplex PCR reads anew with MiXCR; each CDR3 protein has one entry. This sample yields hundreds of thousands of distinct CDR3 sequences, of which roughly 37% are seen a single time; approximately 8.7% belongs to the top ten.

This TCR was sampled from a man aged 18 to 35 with Graves' hyperthyroidism. Sequencing was carried out using blood. The chain combines TRBV7-6 with TRBJ2-7; 9 positions match TRBD2. This CDR3 reads CASSLLAGMTYEQYF. CDR3 DNA: TGTGCCAGCAGCTTACTAGCGGGGATGACCTACGAGCAGTACTTC. The complete variable domain, with remaining parts taken from reference TRBV7-6 and TRBJ2-7, reads GAGVSQSPRYKVTKRGQDVALRCDPISGHVSLYWYRQALGQGPEFLTYFNYEAQQDKSGLPNDRFSAERPEGSISTLTIQRTEQRDSAMYRCASSLLAGMTYEQYFGPGTRLTVT.